This is a list of T cell receptor beta chains from one sample in a study of cytomegalovirus exposure and HLA in healthy donors. Generated by immunoSEQ multiplex PCR, the TCRdb table keeps only in-frame clones and is missing some. Among a few hundred thousand clones, almost 90% were seen once, and the ten largest hold over 2.5%. The sequenced material came from PBMCs. The source of these receptors is a woman aged 18-29 years in good health and CMV-seronegative. CDR3s leave out the opening cysteine and the closing phenylalanine or tryptophan. The order of the fields is V gene, J gene, CDR3 protein.

TRBV28	TRBJ1-5	ASSFLGAPNNQPQH
TRBV7-2	TRBJ1-5	ASSLAGTHNGQPQH
TRBV4-1	TRBJ2-1	ASRPGTSGPPNSHEQF
TRBV4-1	TRBJ2-7	ASSQETSGDSYEQY
TRBV18	TRBJ1-5	ASSPEAGSQPQH
TRBV5-1	TRBJ2-2	ASSLEGGANTGELF
TRBV29-1	TRBJ2-5	SVGGRGETQY
TRBV6-6	TRBJ2-7	ASSYSSGSSYEQY
TRBV9	TRBJ2-5	ASSPHLGGPYQETQY
TRBV27	TRBJ1-2	ASSPGGYGYT
TRBV6-1	TRBJ2-3	ASSEQQGGTDTQY
TRBV9	TRBJ2-3	ASSGGLGADTQY
TRBV28	TRBJ1-2	ASSFRRATYGYT
TRBV7-3	TRBJ1-1	ASSLTGGANTEAF
TRBV11-2	TRBJ2-3	ASRLAGAGDTQY
TRBV6-5	TRBJ1-5	ASSSRGGLGQPQH
TRBV4-2	TRBJ2-1	ASSQDPGNEQF
TRBV9	TRBJ2-1	ASSVVVGLAGGGYNEQF
TRBV4-3	TRBJ2-1	ASSQNAGQGRNEQF
TRBV4-2	TRBJ1-2	ASSREPGIGYT
TRBV5-6	TRBJ2-5	ASSFGLAGETQY
TRBV25-1	TRBJ2-1	ASSASGSKNEQF
TRBV4-1	TRBJ2-7	ASSQTGQDSYEQY
TRBV27	TRBJ1-5	ASSLDREEPQH
TRBV30	TRBJ2-7	AWSPRTGVGEQY
TRBV28	TRBJ2-7	ASSGHYEQY
TRBV19	TRBJ2-5	ASSIAQGETQY
TRBV13	TRBJ2-1	ASSSQGNNEQF
TRBV19	TRBJ2-1	ASSVLAGEVNEQF
TRBV7-2	TRBJ2-3	ASSTYDTQY
TRBV28	TRBJ2-5	ASSFAPGGPSRY
TRBV27	TRBJ2-7	ASSSLPGTSGSIGYEQY
TRBV6-6	TRBJ1-4	ASSRRGQGYEKLF
TRBV29-1	TRBJ2-7	SVELPGYEQY
TRBV4-2	TRBJ1-5	ASSHPLSQPQH